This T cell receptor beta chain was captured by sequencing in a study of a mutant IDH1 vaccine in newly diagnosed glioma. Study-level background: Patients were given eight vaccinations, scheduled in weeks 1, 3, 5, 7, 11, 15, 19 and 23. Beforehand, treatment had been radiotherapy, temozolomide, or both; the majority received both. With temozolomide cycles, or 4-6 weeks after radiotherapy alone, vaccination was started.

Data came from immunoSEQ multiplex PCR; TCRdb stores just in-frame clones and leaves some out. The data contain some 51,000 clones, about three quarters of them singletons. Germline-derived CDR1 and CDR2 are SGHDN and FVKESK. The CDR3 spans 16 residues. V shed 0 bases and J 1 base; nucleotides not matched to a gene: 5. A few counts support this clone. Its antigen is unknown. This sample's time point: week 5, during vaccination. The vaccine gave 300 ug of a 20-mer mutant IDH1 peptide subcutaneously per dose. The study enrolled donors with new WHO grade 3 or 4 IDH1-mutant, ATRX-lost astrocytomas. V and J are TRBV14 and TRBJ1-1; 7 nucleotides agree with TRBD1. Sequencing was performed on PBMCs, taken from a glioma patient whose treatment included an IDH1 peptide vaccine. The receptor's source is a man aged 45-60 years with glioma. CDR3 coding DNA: TGTGCCAGCAGCCAAGATCTAGGGGGCAAGAACACTGAAGCTTTCTTT. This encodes CASSQDLGGKNTEAFF. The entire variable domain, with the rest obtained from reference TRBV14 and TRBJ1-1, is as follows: EAGVTQFPSHSVIEKGQTVTLRCDPISGHDNLYWYRRVMGKEIKFLLHFVKESKQDESGMPNNRFLAERTGGTYSTLKVQPAELEDSGVYFCASSQDLGGKNTEAFFGQGTRLTVV.